The sequence of this TCR beta chain was determined in a study of T cells in Graves' hyperthyroidism and ophthalmopathy. Patients aged 18 to 65 with hyperthyroidism were newly diagnosed, with duration under 2 months. Uncontrolled infection, other autoimmune disease, pregnancy or lactation led to exclusion. Based on clinical symptoms, serum thyroxine and TRAb, thyroid ultrasound and orbital computed tomography, diagnoses were reached. This clonotype turned up a few times. Trimming at V came to 2 bases and at J to 5 bases, leaving 5 bases not matched to a gene. CDR3 length: 15 amino acids. Looked up from germline, CDR1 is LNHDA and CDR2 is SQIVND (reference sequence). Amplified TCR beta CDR3 regions came from RNA transcripts. A first-round RT-PCR of the TCR CDR3 used the HTBI primer set. In TCRdb, the multiplex PCR reads were re-called with MiXCR into one record per CDR3 protein. The sample has about 480,000 distinct CDR3 sequences; approximately 14% are singletons.

The receptor's source is a woman younger than 30 with Graves' hyperthyroidism. The chain uses TRBV19 and TRBJ2-1; 8 bases match TRBD2. Sequencing was performed on blood. CDR3 amino acids: CASSISGSPNNEQFF. The CDR3 coding sequence is TGTGCCAGTAGTATAAGCGGGAGCCCAAACAATGAGCAGTTCTTC.